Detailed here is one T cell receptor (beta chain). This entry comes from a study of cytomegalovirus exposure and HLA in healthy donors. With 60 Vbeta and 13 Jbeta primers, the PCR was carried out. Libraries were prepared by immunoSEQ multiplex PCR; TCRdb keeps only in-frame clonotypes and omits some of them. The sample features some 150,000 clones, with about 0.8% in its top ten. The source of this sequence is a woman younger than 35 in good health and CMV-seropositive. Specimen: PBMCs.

CDR3 in amino acids: CASSLKAGGRETQYF. The CDR3 DNA is TGTGCCAGCAGCTTAAAGGCGGGAGGGAGAGAGACCCAGTACTTC. The rearrangement uses TRBV7-8 and TRBJ2-5, with TRBD2 matching 9 bases. This CDR3 is 15 amino acids long. V was pared by 2 bases and J by 4 bases, with 5 bases of the junction left unmatched. Per germline, CDR1 SGHVS and CDR2 FQNEAQ.